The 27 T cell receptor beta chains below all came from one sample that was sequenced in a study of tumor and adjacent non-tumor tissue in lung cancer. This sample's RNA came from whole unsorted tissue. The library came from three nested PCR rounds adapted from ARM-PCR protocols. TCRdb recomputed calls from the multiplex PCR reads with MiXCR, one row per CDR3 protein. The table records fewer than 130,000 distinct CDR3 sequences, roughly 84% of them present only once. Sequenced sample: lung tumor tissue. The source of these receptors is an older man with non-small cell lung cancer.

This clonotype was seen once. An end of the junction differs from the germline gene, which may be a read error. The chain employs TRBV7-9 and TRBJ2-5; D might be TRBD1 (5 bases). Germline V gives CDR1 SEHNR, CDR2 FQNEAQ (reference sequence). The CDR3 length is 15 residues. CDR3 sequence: CACSLVVRGRDTQYF. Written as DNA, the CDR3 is TGTGCCTGCAGCTTAGTCGTAAGGGGCCGAGATACCCAGTACTTC.

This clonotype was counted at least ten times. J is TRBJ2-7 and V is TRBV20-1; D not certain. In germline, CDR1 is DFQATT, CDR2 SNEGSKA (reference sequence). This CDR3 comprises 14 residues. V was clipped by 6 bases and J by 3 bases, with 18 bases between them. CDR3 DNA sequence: TGCAGTGCCCGAACGCCCTACGCCCTCTACGAGCAGTACTTC. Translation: CSARTPYALYEQYF.

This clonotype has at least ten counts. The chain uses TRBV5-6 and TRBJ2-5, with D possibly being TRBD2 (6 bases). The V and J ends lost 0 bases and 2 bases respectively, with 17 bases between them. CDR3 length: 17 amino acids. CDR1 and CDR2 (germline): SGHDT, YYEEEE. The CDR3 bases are TGTGCCAGCAGCTTGGTGGGGGATCCGGGAGTGCAAGAGACCCAGTACTTC. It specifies CASSLVGDPGVQETQYF.

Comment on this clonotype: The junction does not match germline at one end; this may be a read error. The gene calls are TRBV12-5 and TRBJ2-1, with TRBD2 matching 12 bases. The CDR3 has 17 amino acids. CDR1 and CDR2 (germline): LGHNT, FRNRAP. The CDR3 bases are TGTGCTTGTGGTTCGAAACTAGCGGGGGGCCCCTCGCGTGAGCAGTTCTTC. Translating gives CACGSKLAGGPSREQFF.

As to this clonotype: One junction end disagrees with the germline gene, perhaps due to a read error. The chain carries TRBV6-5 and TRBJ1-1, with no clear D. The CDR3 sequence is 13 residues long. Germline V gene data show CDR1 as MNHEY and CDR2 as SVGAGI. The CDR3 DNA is TGTGCCAACAGTTACTCCGCAGTCTCTGAAGCTTTCTTT. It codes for CANSYSAVSEAFF.

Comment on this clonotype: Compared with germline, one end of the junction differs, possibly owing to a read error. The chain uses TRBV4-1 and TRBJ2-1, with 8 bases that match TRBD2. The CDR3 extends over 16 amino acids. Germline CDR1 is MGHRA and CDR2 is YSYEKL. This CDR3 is CAISLSPAGAYNERFF. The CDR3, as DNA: TGCGCCATCTCACTCTCTCCAGCGGGAGCCTACAATGAGCGGTTCTTC.

The CDR3 bases are TGTGCCAGCAGTTACTTCAGGAGTAGCGGGGAGGGGTACTTTAAAGGGGAGCTGTTTTTT. It encodes CASSYFRSSGEGYFKGELFF. This chain uses TRBV6-5 with TRBJ2-2; the match to TRBD2 covers 8 bases. The CDR3 is 20 amino acids. Trimming took 1 base from V and 8 from J; bases not matched to a gene: 21. Per germline, CDR1 MNHEY and CDR2 SVGAGI.

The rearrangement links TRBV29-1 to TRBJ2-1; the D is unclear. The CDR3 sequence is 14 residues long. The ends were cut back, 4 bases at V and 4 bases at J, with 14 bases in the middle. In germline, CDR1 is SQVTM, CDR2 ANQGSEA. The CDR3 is CSVAQEGYYNEQFF. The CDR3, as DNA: TGCAGCGTTGCTCAGGAAGGGTATTACAATGAGCAGTTCTTC.

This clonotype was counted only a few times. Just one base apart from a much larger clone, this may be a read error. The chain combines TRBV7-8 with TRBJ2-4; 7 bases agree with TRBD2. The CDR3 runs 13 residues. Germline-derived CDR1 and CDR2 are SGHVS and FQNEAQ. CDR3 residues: CDSVGRNKNIQYF. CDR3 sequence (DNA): TGTGACAGCGTCGGGAGGAACAAAAACATTCAGTACTTC.

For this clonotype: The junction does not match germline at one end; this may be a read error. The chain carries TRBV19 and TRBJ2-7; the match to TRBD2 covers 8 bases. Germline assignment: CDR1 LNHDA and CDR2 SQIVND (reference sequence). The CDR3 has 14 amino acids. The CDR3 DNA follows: TGTGCCGCTCCCGGGAGGGGGTACGGCTCCGAGCAATACTTC. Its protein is CAAPGRGYGSEQYF.

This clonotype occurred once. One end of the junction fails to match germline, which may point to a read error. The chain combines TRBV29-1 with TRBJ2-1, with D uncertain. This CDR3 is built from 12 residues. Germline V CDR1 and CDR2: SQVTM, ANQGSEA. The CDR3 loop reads CSVLPHYNEQLF. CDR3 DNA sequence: TGCAGCGTACTACCCCACTACAATGAGCAGTTGTTC.

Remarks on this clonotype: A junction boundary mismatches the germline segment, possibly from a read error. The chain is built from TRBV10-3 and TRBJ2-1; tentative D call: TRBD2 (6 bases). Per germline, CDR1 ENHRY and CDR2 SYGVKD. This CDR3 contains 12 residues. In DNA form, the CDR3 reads TGTACCATCGGGCGGGATATCAATGAGCAGTTCTTC. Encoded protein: CTIGRDINEQFF.

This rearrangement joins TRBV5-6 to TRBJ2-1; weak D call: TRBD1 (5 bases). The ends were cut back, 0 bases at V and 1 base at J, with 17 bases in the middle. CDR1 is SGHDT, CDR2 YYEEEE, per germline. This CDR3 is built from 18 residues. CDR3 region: CASSLVISGIGSYNEQFF. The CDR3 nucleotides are TGTGCCAGCAGCTTGGTAATATCAGGGATCGGGTCCTACAATGAGCAGTTCTTC. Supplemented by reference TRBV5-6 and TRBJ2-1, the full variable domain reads DAGVTQSPTHLIKTRGQQVTLRCSPKSGHDTVSWYQQALGQGPQFIFQYYEEEERQRGNFPDRFSGHQFPNYSSELNVNALLLGDSALYLCASSLVISGIGSYNEQFFGPGTRLTVL.

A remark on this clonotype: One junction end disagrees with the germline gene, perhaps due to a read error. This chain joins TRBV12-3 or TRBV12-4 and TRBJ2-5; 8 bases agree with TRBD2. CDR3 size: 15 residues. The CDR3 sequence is CASSGEAGVVDTQNF. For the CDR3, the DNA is TGTGCCAGCAGCGGGGAAGCGGGAGTGGTGGATACCCAGAACTTC.

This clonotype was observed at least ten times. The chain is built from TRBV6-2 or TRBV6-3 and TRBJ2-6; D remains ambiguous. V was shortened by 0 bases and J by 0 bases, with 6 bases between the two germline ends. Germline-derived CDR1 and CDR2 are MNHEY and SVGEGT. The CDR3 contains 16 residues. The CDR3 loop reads CASSYSGGSGANVLTF. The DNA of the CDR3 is TGTGCCAGCAGTTACTCGGGCGGCTCTGGGGCCAACGTCCTGACTTTC.

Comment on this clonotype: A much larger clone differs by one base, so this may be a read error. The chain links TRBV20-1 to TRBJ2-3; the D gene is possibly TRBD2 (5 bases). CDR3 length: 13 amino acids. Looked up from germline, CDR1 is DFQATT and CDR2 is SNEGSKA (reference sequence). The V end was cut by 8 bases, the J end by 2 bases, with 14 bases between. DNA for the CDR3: TGCAGTCCTTTTAGCGAACCCACAGATACGCAGTATTTT. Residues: CSPFSEPTDTQYF.

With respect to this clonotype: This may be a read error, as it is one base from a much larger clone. This CDR3 is CVSSYLRGGGINYGYTF. DNA of the CDR3: TGTGTCAGCAGTTACTTACGGGGTGGGGGAATCAACTATGGCTACACCTTC. The chain carries TRBV6-5 and TRBJ1-2; maybe TRBD1 (5 bases). This CDR3 contains 17 residues. Germline CDR1 is MNHEY and CDR2 is SVGAGI.

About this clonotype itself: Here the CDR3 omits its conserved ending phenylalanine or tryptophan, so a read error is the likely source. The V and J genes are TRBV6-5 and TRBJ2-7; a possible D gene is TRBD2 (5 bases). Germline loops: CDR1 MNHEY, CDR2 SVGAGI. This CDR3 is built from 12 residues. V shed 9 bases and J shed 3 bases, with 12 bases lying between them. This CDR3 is CARREHNYEQYY. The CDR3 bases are TGTGCCAGGAGGGAACACAACTACGAGCAGTACTAC.

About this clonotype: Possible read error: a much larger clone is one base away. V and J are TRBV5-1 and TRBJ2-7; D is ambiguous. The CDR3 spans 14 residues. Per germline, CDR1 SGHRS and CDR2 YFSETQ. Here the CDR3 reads CASTQAPPAYELYF. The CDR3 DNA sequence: TGCGCCAGCACCCAAGCCCCTCCGGCCTACGAGCTGTACTTC.

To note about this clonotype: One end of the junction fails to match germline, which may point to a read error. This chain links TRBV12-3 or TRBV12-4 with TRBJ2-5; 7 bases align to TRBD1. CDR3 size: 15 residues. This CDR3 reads CASSRLGTAQETQHF. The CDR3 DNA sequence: TGCGCCAGCAGCCGACTCGGGACAGCCCAAGAGACCCAGCACTTC.

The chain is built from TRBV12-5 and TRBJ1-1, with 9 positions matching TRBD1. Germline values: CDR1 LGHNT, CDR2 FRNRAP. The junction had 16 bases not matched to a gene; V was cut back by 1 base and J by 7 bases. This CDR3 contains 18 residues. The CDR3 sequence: CASGLELSGQGTMNEAFF. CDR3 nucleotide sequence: TGTGCTAGTGGTTTGGAACTATCAGGACAGGGGACGATGAATGAAGCTTTCTTT.

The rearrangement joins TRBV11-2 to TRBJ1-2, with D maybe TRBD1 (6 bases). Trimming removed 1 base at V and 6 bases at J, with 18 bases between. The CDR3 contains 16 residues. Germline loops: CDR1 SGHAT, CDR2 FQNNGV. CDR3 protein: CASSLGGALAEDGYTF. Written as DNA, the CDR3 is TGTGCCAGCAGCTTAGGGGGGGCTCTTGCGGAGGATGGCTACACCTTC.

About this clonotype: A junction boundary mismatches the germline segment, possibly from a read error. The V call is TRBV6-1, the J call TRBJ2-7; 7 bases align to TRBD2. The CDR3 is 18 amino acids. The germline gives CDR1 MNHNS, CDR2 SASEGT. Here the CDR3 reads CTSSELPGGPSTAGEQYF. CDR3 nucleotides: TGTACCAGCAGTGAACTACCGGGAGGCCCCTCGACGGCTGGAGAGCAGTACTTC.

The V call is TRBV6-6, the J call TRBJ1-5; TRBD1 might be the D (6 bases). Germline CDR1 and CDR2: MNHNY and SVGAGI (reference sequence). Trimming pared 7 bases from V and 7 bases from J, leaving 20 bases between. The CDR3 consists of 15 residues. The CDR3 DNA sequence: TGTGCCAGCAATGCTTTAGGGGGTGCAGGGCAGCCCCAGCATTTT. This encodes CASNALGGAGQPQHF.

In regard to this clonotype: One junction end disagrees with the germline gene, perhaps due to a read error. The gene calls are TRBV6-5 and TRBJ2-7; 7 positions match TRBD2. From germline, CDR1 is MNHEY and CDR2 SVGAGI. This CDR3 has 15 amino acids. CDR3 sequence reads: CTVGRRLAGYYEQYF. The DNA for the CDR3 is TGTACCGTCGGAAGGAGACTAGCAGGTTATTACGAACAGTACTTC.

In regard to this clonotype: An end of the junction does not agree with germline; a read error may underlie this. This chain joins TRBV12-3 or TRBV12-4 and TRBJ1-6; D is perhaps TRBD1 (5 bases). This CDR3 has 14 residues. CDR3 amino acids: CASSRTLYNSSLHF. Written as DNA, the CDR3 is TGTGCCAGCAGTCGGACATTATATAATTCATCCCTCCACTTT.

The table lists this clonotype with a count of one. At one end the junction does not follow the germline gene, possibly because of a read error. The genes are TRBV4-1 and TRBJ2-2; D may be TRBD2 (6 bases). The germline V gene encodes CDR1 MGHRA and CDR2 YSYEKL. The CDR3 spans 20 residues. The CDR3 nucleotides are TGCGCCAGCAGAGCAAGAGGGTCTAGCGAGTGGCCGCGGGGAATCGGGGAGCTATTTTTT. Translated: CASRARGSSEWPRGIGELFF.